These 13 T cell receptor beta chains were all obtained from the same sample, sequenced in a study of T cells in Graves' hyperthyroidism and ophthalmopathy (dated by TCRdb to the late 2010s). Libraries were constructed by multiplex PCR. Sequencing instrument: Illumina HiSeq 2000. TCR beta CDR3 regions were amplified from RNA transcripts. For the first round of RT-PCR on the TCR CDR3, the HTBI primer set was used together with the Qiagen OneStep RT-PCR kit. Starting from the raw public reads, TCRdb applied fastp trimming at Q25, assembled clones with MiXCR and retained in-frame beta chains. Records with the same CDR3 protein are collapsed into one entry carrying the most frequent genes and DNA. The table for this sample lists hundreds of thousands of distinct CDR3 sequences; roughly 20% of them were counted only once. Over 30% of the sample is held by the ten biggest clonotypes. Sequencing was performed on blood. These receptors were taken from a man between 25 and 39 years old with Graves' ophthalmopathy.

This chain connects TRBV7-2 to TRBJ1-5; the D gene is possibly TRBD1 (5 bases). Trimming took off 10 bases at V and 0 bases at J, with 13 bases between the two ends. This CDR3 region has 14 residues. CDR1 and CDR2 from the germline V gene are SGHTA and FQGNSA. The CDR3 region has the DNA TGTGCCACTACGGAGGGGCTTAGCAATCAGCCCCAGCATTTT. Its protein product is CATTEGLSNQPQHF.

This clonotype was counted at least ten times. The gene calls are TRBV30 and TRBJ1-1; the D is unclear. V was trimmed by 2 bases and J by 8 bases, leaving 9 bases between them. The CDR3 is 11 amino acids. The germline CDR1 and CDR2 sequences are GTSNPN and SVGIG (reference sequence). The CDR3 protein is CAWSPDLEAFF. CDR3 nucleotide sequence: TGTGCCTGGAGTCCTGACCTAGAAGCTTTCTTT. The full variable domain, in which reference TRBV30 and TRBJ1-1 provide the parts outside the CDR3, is SQTIHQWPATLVQPVGSPLSLECTVEGTSNPNLYWYRQAAGRGLQLLFYSVGIGQISSEVPQNLSASRPQDRQFILSSKKLLLSDSGFYLCAWSPDLEAFFGQGTRLTVV.

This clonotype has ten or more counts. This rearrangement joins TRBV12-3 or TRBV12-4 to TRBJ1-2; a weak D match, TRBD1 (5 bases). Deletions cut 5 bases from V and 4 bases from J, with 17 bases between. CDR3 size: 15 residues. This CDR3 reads CASSRRDWNLYGYTF. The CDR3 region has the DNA TGTGCCAGCAGTCGCCGGGACTGGAATCTCTATGGCTACACCTTC.

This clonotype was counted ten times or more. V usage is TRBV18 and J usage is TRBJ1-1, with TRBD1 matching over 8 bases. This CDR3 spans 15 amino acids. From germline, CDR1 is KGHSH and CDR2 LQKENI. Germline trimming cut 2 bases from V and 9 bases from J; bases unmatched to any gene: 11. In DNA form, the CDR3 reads TGTGCCAGCTCACCATCCCCAGGGGGACAGGAACAAGCTTTCTTT. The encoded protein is CASSPSPGGQEQAFF.

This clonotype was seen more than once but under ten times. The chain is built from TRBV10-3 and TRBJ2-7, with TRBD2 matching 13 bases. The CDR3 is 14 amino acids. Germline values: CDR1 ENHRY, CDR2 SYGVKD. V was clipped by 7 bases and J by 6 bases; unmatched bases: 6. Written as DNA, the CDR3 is TGTGCCATCATGGGACTAGCGGGACGTGGCGAGCAGTACTTC. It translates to CAIMGLAGRGEQYF.

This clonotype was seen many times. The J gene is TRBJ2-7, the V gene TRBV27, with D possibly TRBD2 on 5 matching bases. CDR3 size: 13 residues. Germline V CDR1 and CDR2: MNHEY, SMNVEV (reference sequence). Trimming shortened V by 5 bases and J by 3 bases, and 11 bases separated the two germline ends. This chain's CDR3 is CASSNKGGYEQYF. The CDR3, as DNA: TGTGCCAGCAGTAACAAAGGAGGCTACGAGCAGTACTTC.

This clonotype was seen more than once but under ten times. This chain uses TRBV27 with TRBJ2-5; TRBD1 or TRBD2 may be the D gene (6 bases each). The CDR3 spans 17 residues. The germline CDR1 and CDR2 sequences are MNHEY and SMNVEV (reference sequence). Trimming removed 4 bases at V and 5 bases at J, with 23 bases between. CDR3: CASSSLGTKGGWETQYF. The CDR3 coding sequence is TGTGCCAGCAGTTCCCTCGGGACAAAGGGGGGTTGGGAGACCCAGTACTTC.

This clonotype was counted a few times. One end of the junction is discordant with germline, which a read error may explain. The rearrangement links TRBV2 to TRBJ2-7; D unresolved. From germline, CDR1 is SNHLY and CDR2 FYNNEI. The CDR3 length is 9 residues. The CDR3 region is CVSSDEQYF. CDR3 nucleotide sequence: TGTGTCAGCAGTGACGAGCAGTACTTC.

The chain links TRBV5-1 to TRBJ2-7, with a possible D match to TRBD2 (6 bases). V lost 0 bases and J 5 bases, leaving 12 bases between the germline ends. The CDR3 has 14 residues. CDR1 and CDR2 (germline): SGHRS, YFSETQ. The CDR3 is CASSLDVGGDEQYF. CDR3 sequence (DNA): TGCGCCAGCAGCTTGGATGTTGGAGGGGACGAGCAGTACTTC.

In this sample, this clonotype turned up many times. The CDR3 is CASSLGATGGFYEQYF. CDR3 coding DNA: TGTGCCAGCAGCTTAGGAGCCACAGGGGGGTTTTACGAGCAGTACTTC. The J gene is TRBJ2-7, the V gene TRBV13, with 8 nucleotides matching TRBD1. This CDR3 is built from 16 residues. Germline V lookup: CDR1 PRHDT, CDR2 FYEKMQ (reference sequence). The V and J ends lost 0 bases and 4 bases, in that order; junction bases with no gene match: 8.

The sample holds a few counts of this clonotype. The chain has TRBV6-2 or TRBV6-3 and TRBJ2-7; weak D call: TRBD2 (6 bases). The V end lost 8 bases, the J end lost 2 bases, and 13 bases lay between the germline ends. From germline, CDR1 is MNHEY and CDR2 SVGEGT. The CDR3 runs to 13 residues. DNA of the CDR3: TGTGCCAGCCGCTGGGCTAGCGCCTACGAGCAGTACTTC. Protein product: CASRWASAYEQYF.

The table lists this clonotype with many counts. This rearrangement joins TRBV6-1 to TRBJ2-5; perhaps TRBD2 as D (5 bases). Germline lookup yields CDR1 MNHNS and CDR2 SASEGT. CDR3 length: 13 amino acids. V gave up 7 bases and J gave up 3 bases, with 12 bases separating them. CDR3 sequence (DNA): TGTGCCAGCACCGAGGGTGTGGAAGAGACCCAGTACTTC. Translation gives CASTEGVEETQYF.

DNA of the CDR3: TGCAGTCCGAGGGCTAGTCGGGAGACCCAGTACTTC. This sequence encodes CSPRASRETQYF. The rearrangement uses TRBV20-1 and TRBJ2-5; weak D call: TRBD2 (5 bases). The CDR3 is 12 amino acids. V dropped 8 bases and J dropped 5 bases, with 15 bases sitting between them. Germline CDR1 reads DFQATT; CDR2 reads SNEGSKA (reference sequence).